Listed below are T cell receptor beta chains from one sample, sequenced in a study of blood T cell repertoires in COVID-19. The method was immunoSEQ multiplex PCR; TCRdb's version includes in-frame clones alone and lacks a portion of them. This table holds around 190,000 clones, about 88% found once. The sequenced sample consisted of peripheral blood. The receptor set was obtained from a man aged 45 to 65 with COVID-19, enrolled during active disease. Each CDR3 is given with its conserved first and last residue. The D gene is left open where the match is weak. Part of the rows lack a size; the others show once, few, many or a class for expanded clones.

NA | TRBJ2-6 | TRBV24-1 | TRBD1 | TGTGCCACCAGTGATGACACAGGGGAAGGGGCCAACGTCCTGACTTTC | CATSDDTGEGANVLTF
once | TRBJ2-7 | TRBV18 | NA | TGTGCCAGCTCACGTACTATAACCAACAACGGCTACGAGCAGTACTTC | CASSRTITNNGYEQYF
NA | TRBJ2-6 | TRBV2 | TRBD1 | TGTGCCAGCGGACCCCGACAGGGTTTTACCCCACCGTCTGGGGCCAACGTCCTGACTTTC | CASGPRQGFTPPSGANVLTF
NA | TRBJ2-7 | TRBV7-2 | TRBD1 | TGTGCCAGCAGCCCGGGACAGGGCGCAGATATAGATGAGCAGTACTTC | CASSPGQGADIDEQYF
NA | TRBJ2-6 | TRBV19 | TRBD1 | TGTGCCAGTTCCCAACCGGGACAGGGGGTATCTGGGGCCAACGTCCTGACTTTC | CASSQPGQGVSGANVLTF
NA | TRBJ1-2 | TRBV6-5 | NA | TGTGCCAGCAGTTATGGGCCCATGATCGGCTATGGCTACACCTTC | CASSYGPMIGYGYTF
NA | TRBJ1-1 | TRBV5-1 | NA | TGCGCCAGCAGCGAATCAGTCGGGGGCACTGAAGCTTTCTTT | CASSESVGGTEAFF
NA | TRBJ2-1 | TRBV7-6 | NA | TGTGCCAGCAGCTCATTAAAAGGACTTCGGAATGAGCAGTTCTTC | CASSSLKGLRNEQFF
NA | TRBJ1-4 | TRBV18 | NA | TGTGCCAGCTCACCCTCAGGGGTAACAGCTAATGAAAAACTGTTTTTT | CASSPSGVTANEKLFF
NA | TRBJ2-1 | TRBV7-6 | TRBD2 | TGTGCCAGCAGCTTAGCCCGGGGGGATGGGGCGAATGAGCAGTTCTTC | CASSLARGDGANEQFF
NA | TRBJ2-7 | TRBV18 | NA | TGTGCCAGCTCACCACCCGGGGGCTACGAGCAGTACTTC | CASSPPGGYEQYF
NA | TRBJ1-3 | TRBV28 | NA | TGTGCCAGCAGCCGGACCACTAGCTCTGGAAACACCATATATTTT | CASSRTTSSGNTIYF
once | TRBJ2-3 | TRBV6-6 | NA | TGTGCCAGCAGTAGACACAGGGTTAGCACAGATACGCAGTATTTT | CASSRHRVSTDTQYF
few | TRBJ1-6 | TRBV6-4 | NA | TGTGCCAGCAGCCGGGGAGGGGGCTATAATTCACCCCTCCACTTT | CASSRGGGYNSPLHF
NA | TRBJ2-1 | TRBV4-3 | TRBD2 | TGCGCCAGCAGCCAAGGGACTAGTCTTGATGAGCAGTTCTTC | CASSQGTSLDEQFF
NA | TRBJ2-4 | TRBV12-5 | TRBD1 | TGTGCTAGTGGTTTGGTAGCCCCGGGACAGGTGTACTTC | CASGLVAPGQVYF
NA | TRBJ1-2 | TRBV7-6 | NA | TGTGCCAGCAGCCCCGACTTAAACTATGGCTACACCTTC | CASSPDLNYGYTF
few | TRBJ2-7 | TRBV9 | NA | TGTGCCAGCAGCCCCCTGGGGGGGGCATCCTCCTACGAGCAGTACTTC | CASSPLGGASSYEQYF
NA | TRBJ2-7 | TRBV5-4 | TRBD2 | TGTGCCAGCAGCTTGTGGGGGGGAGGGTTCTCCTACGAGCAGTACTTC | CASSLWGGGFSYEQYF
once | TRBJ1-6 | TRBV5-6 | NA | TGTGCCAGCAGCTGGAGTGTCGATAATTCACCCCTCCACTTT | CASSWSVDNSPLHF
NA | TRBJ2-4 | TRBV7-3 | TRBD2 | TGTGCCAGCAGCTTGGGGGGGTCAGCCAAAAACATTCAGTACTTC | CASSLGGSAKNIQYF
NA | TRBJ2-2 | TRBV15 | NA | TGTGCCACCAGCAGAGGGGCGGGACTGAACACCGGGGAGCTGTTTTTT | CATSRGAGLNTGELFF
NA | TRBJ2-7 | TRBV20-1 | NA | TGCAGTGCAGAAACGGAGTACGAGCAGTACTTC | CSAETEYEQYF
medium-sized | TRBJ2-7 | TRBV7-9 | NA | TGTGCCAGCAGCTTAGGATATGAGGCCCACGAGCAGTACTTC | CASSLGYEAHEQYF
NA | TRBJ2-2 | TRBV4-3 | NA | TGCGCCAGCAGCCAAGGTTGGACTTTACCCACCGGGGAGCTGTTTTTT | CASSQGWTLPTGELFF